These T cell receptor beta chains were read from a single sample in a study of blood T cell repertoires in COVID-19. Profiling relied on immunoSEQ multiplex PCR, and the TCRdb table lists in-frame clones only, not all of them. The table records about 160,000 clones, 81% of them present only once. The sample was peripheral blood. All receptors come from a human donor in a cohort sampled during active COVID-19. Both conserved end residues are part of each CDR3. D genes are given only for firm matches. Where a row states a size, it is once, few, many or the class of an expanded clone; other rows omit it.

V	size	D	J	CDR3	DNA
TRBV7-9	few	NA	TRBJ2-2	CASSKGLLAVNTGELFF	TGTGCCAGCAGCAAGGGACTTTTAGCGGTGAACACCGGGGAGCTGTTTTTT
TRBV18	NA	TRBD1	TRBJ1-1	CASSPSTGGYWGTEAFF	TGTGCCAGCTCACCCTCGACAGGGGGCTATTGGGGCACTGAAGCTTTCTTT
TRBV12-5	NA	NA	TRBJ2-7	CASGLRAYLTEQYF	TGTGCTAGTGGTTTACGAGCGTACCTTACCGAGCAGTACTTC
TRBV7-2	NA	TRBD1	TRBJ1-2	CASSPGQGVSIANYGYTF	TGTGCCAGCAGCCCCGGACAGGGGGTCTCAATCGCTAACTATGGCTACACCTTC
TRBV2	NA	NA	TRBJ1-3	CAGTTTSGNTIYF	TGTGCCGGTACTACCACCTCTGGAAACACCATATATTTT
TRBV4-3	NA	NA	TRBJ1-2	CASSQPGAGFYGYTF	TGCGCCAGCAGCCAACCTGGGGCCGGGTTCTATGGCTACACCTTC
TRBV3-1/TRBV3-2	once	TRBD2	TRBJ2-2	CASSRKPTSGSGTGELFF	TGTGCCAGCAGCCGAAAACCAACTAGCGGGAGTGGTACCGGGGAGCTGTTTTTT
TRBV4-3	NA	NA	TRBJ2-7	CASSQEDSSYEQYF	TGCGCCAGCAGCCAAGAAGACAGCTCCTACGAGCAGTACTTC
TRBV12-3/TRBV12-4	NA	NA	TRBJ1-5	CASSLTISQPQHF	TGTGCCAGCAGCCTTACCATCAGTCAGCCCCAGCATTTT
TRBV5-1	once	NA	TRBJ1-6	CASSFRQLSNSPLHF	TGCGCCAGCAGCTTCAGACAGCTGAGTAATTCACCCCTCCACTTT
TRBV19	NA	NA	TRBJ1-2	CASSPHQAGVRSFYGYTF	TGTGCCAGTAGTCCACACCAGGCGGGCGTGAGGAGCTTCTATGGCTACACCTTC
TRBV6-5	NA	NA	TRBJ1-2	CASCSGGNYGYTF	TGTGCCAGCTGTTCGGGGGGAAACTATGGCTACACCTTC
TRBV7-3	NA	NA	TRBJ2-1	CASSQPRTPGRWNEQFF	TGTGCCAGCAGCCAACCGAGAACCCCGGGAAGGTGGAATGAGCAGTTCTTC
TRBV6-5	NA	NA	TRBJ1-1	CASRTANTEAFF	TGTGCCAGCAGGACAGCGAACACTGAAGCTTTCTTT
TRBV11-2	NA	TRBD2	TRBJ2-7	CASSPGGRKTYEQYF	TGTGCCAGCAGCCCCGGGGGGAGAAAGACCTACGAGCAGTACTTC
TRBV30	NA	NA	TRBJ1-1	CASYGGAGNTEAFF	TGTGCCTCTTACGGGGGGGCGGGGAACACTGAAGCTTTCTTT
TRBV13	NA	NA	TRBJ2-1	CASSFRGVDNEQFF	TGTGCCAGCAGCTTCCGGGGTGTGGACAATGAGCAGTTCTTC
TRBV11-1	NA	NA	TRBJ2-7	CASSFRTGAYEQYF	TGTGCCAGCAGCTTTAGAACCGGGGCCTACGAGCAGTACTTC
TRBV19	NA	TRBD1	TRBJ1-5	CASSIKGQAVISNQPQHF	TGTGCCAGTAGTATAAAAGGACAGGCGGTTATTAGCAATCAGCCCCAGCATTTT
TRBV19	NA	NA	TRBJ1-2	CASSTGIRDYGYTF	TGTGCCAGTAGCACAGGGATAAGGGACTATGGCTACACCTTC
TRBV10-3	NA	NA	TRBJ1-6	CAISAGNNSPLHF	TGTGCCATCAGTGCGGGGAATAATTCACCCCTCCACTTT
TRBV7-3	NA	NA	TRBJ2-2	CASSLGAGMNTGELFF	TGTGCCAGCAGCTTAGGGGCTGGGATGAACACCGGGGAGCTGTTTTTT
TRBV7-8	few	TRBD1	TRBJ1-3	CASSPTGDTIYF	TGTGCCAGCAGCCCGACAGGGGACACCATATATTTT
TRBV3-1/TRBV3-2	NA	TRBD1	TRBJ2-5	CASSHRGSSQETQYF	TGTGCCAGCAGCCACAGGGGGTCCTCGCAAGAGACCCAGTACTTC
TRBV9	NA	NA	TRBJ1-1	CASSVVMGGNTEAFF	TGTGCCAGCAGCGTAGTGATGGGGGGGAACACTGAAGCTTTCTTT
TRBV28	NA	TRBD1	TRBJ2-7	CASRLQGFEQYF	TGTGCCAGCAGGTTACAGGGGTTCGAGCAGTACTTC
TRBV18	NA	NA	TRBJ2-7	CASSAGNEQYF	TGTGCCAGCTCAGCCGGGAACGAGCAGTACTTC
TRBV2	NA	TRBD1	TRBJ1-1	CVRQGNTEAFF	TGTGTGCGACAGGGGAACACTGAAGCTTTCTTT
TRBV20-1	NA	NA	TRBJ2-4	CSASDNKNIQYF	TGCAGTGCTAGTGACAACAAAAACATTCAGTACTTC
TRBV6-2/TRBV6-3	once	NA	TRBJ2-1	CASSYPTEGGEQFF	TGTGCCAGCAGTTACCCAACCGAGGGCGGCGAGCAGTTCTTC
TRBV7-8	few	TRBD2	TRBJ2-7	CASSSNRGGGIYEQYF	TGTGCCAGCAGCTCGAATCGGGGCGGGGGAATCTACGAGCAGTACTTC
TRBV27	NA	TRBD2	TRBJ2-7	CASSPPGGQTYEQYF	TGTGCCAGCAGTCCACCGGGGGGGCAAACCTACGAGCAGTACTTC
TRBV27	NA	TRBD1	TRBJ1-1	CASSFVGGMGTEAFF	TGTGCCAGCAGTTTCGTAGGGGGCATGGGCACTGAAGCTTTCTTT
TRBV6-6	NA	NA	TRBJ2-5	CASSYSLETQYF	TGTGCCAGCAGTTACTCTCTAGAGACCCAGTACTTC
TRBV7-2	NA	NA	TRBJ1-5	CASSSRGASNQPQHF	TGTGCCAGCAGCTCCAGGGGCGCCTCCAATCAGCCCCAGCATTTT
TRBV29-1	NA	NA	TRBJ1-3	CTPTPPQVEAGNTIYF	TGCACCCCGACCCCCCCCCAGGTGGAGGCTGGAAACACCATATATTTT
TRBV4-3	NA	NA	TRBJ2-7	CASSQGDTSAEQYF	TGCGCCAGCAGCCAAGGGGACACCTCCGCCGAGCAGTACTTC
TRBV5-1	NA	NA	TRBJ1-4	CASSYRQTTNEKLFF	TGCGCCAGCAGCTACCGACAGACAACTAATGAAAAACTGTTTTTT
TRBV20-1	NA	NA	TRBJ2-7	CSASAGPTLEQYF	TGCAGTGCTAGTGCCGGTCCTACCCTCGAGCAGTACTTC